What follows are 5 T cell receptor beta chains derived from one specimen sequenced in a study of T cells in Graves' hyperthyroidism and ophthalmopathy. Template material for amplifying TCR beta CDR3 regions consisted of RNA transcripts. HTBI primers were the set used in a first-round RT-PCR of the TCR CDR3. TCRdb used MiXCR to reprocess the multiplex PCR reads, holding one entry per CDR3 protein. The sample comprises about 740,000 distinct CDR3 sequences, about 14% of which are singletons, and roughly 10% rests with the top ten. What was sequenced was blood. Every receptor here comes from a woman younger than 35 with Graves' hyperthyroidism.

The chain combines TRBV20-1 with TRBJ2-7; the D gene is possibly TRBD2 (5 bases). This CDR3 is built from 14 residues. Trimming took off 3 bases at V and 0 bases at J, with 12 bases between the two ends. Germline CDR1 reads DFQATT; CDR2 reads SNEGSKA (reference sequence). CDR3 sequence reads: CSASRSASSYEQYF. In DNA, the CDR3 is TGCAGTGCTAGCCGTAGCGCCTCCTCCTACGAGCAGTACTTC.

This clonotype has a count of ten or more. The chain recombines TRBV6-6 with TRBJ1-5; maybe TRBD1 (5 bases). V lost 0 bases and J lost 3, with 9 bases in between. Germline CDR1 MNHNY, CDR2 SVGAGI (reference sequence). The CDR3 contains 15 residues. Here the CDR3 reads CASSYSGGTNQPQHF. Written as DNA, the CDR3 is TGTGCCAGCAGTTACTCGGGAGGGACCAATCAGCCCCAGCATTTT.

This clonotype was found a few times. The chain joins TRBV9 to TRBJ1-1; tentative D call: TRBD1 (5 bases). V lost 3 bases, J lost 0 bases, and 12 bases lay in between. CDR1 and CDR2 from the germline V gene are SGDLS and YYNGEE. The CDR3 contains 15 residues. Written as DNA, the CDR3 is TGTGCCAGCAGCGCGATGGGGCAGGTGAACACTGAAGCTTTCTTT. It translates to CASSAMGQVNTEAFF.

Points on this clonotype: A much larger clone differs by one base, so this may be a read error. This chain connects TRBV30 to TRBJ2-2; D possibly corresponds to TRBD1 (5 bases). The CDR3 totals 15 residues. Germline lookup yields CDR1 GTSNPN and CDR2 SVGIG (reference sequence). V lost 1 base to trimming and J lost 3 bases, with 12 bases between them. In DNA form, the CDR3 reads TGTGCCTGGAGTGCCTGGGGCAGGGACACCGGGGAGCTGTTTTTT. This codes for CAWSAWGRDTGELFF.

At least ten counts were recorded for this clonotype. This chain joins TRBV12-3 or TRBV12-4 and TRBJ1-1, with D uncertain. The CDR3 extends over 15 amino acids. Trimming stripped 5 bases from V and 0 bases from J, with 13 bases between. The CDR3 nucleotides read TGTGCCAGCAGTCCCCACGTTTCCGTGAACACTGAAGCTTTCTTT. As protein: CASSPHVSVNTEAFF.